Each of the 30 T cell receptor beta chains below was sequenced from the same sample in a study of shared clonotypes between healthy human individuals. Profiling relied on immunoSEQ multiplex PCR, and the TCRdb table lists in-frame clones only, not all of them. The table includes roughly 300,000 clones, 80% to 90% detected once. The specimen sequenced was memory CD8+ T cells sorted from blood. The subset was: CD45RO+ cells pooled with CCR7-negative TemRA cells. These receptors came from a man aged 18 to 30 in good health.

The chain has TRBV4-1 and TRBJ1-4; a weak D match, TRBD1 (5 bases). Germline V gives CDR1 MGHRA, CDR2 YSYEKL. Trimming took off 4 bases at V and 7 bases at J, with 16 bases between the two ends. The CDR3 length is 15 residues. The CDR3 sequence is CASSRLRGEGEKLFF. The DNA of the CDR3 is TGCGCCAGCAGCCGCCTGAGGGGTGAGGGTGAAAAACTGTTTTTT.

CDR3 coding DNA: TGTGCCAGCAGCTTAGGGGCAGGGACATCCTACGAGCAGTACTTC. Protein product: CASSLGAGTSYEQYF. The chain uses TRBV11-2 and TRBJ2-7; the D gene is possibly TRBD1 (6 bases). Trimming pared 1 base from V and 1 base from J, leaving 11 bases between. This CDR3 region has 15 residues. Germline values: CDR1 SGHAT, CDR2 FQNNGV.

This chain's CDR3 is CASTPGGASQPQHF. For the CDR3, the DNA is TGTGCCAGCACCCCCGGGGGCGCCAGCCAGCCCCAGCATTTT. This rearrangement joins TRBV25-1 to TRBJ1-5, with D possibly being TRBD1 (6 bases). Trimming stripped 7 bases from V and 7 bases from J, with 17 bases between. CDR1 and CDR2 (germline): MGHDK, SYGVNS. This CDR3 spans 14 amino acids.

This sequence joins TRBV29-1 and TRBJ2-5, with 8 bases matching TRBD2. Germline V lookup: CDR1 SQVTM, CDR2 ANQGSEA. The CDR3 totals 17 residues. With 6 bases clipped from V and 5 bases from J, the junction kept 20 bases outside the gene matches. CDR3 in amino acids: CSVSGFQRGPRGETQYF. CDR3 DNA sequence: TGCAGCGTCTCAGGCTTTCAGCGGGGGCCCCGTGGGGAGACCCAGTACTTC.

This chain links TRBV7-8 with TRBJ2-1, with D possibly TRBD1 on 5 matching bases. Germline assignment: CDR1 SGHVS and CDR2 FQNEAQ. The CDR3 totals 16 residues. Trimming pared 4 bases from V and 0 bases from J, leaving 13 bases between. The CDR3 sequence: CASSWGRAVSYNEQFF. The CDR3 bases are TGTGCCAGCAGCTGGGGCCGGGCTGTCTCCTACAATGAGCAGTTCTTC.

The chain couples TRBV2 to TRBJ1-5, with D hard to call. V lost 0 bases and J 4 bases, leaving 7 bases between the germline ends. The CDR3 extends over 14 amino acids. Per the germline V gene, CDR1 is SNHLY and CDR2 is FYNNEI. CDR3 coding DNA: TGTGCCAGCAGTGAAGCGGCCAAGAATCAGCCCCAGCATTTT. This codes for CASSEAAKNQPQHF.

The chain uses TRBV10-3 and TRBJ2-5; D is ambiguous. CDR3 size: 11 residues. Germline V lookup: CDR1 ENHRY, CDR2 SYGVKD. Trimming shortened V by 3 bases and J by 6 bases, and 5 bases separated the two germline ends. CDR3 sequence reads: CAISDLKTQYF. CDR3 DNA: TGTGCCATCAGTGACCTGAAGACCCAGTACTTC.

The rearrangement links TRBV27 to TRBJ2-7; D possibly corresponds to TRBD2 (7 bases). V lost 4 bases and J lost 2, with 9 bases in between. The CDR3 has 13 residues. Per germline, CDR1 MNHEY and CDR2 SMNVEV (reference sequence). The CDR3 here is CASSYGGPYEQYF. CDR3 in DNA: TGTGCCAGCAGTTACGGGGGGCCCTACGAGCAGTACTTC.

CDR3 protein: CASRRDRARETQYF. CDR3 nucleotides: TGTGCCAGCAGACGGGACAGGGCAAGAGAGACCCAGTACTTC. The chain employs TRBV6-1 and TRBJ2-5; TRBD1 matches 9 bases. With 6 bases clipped from V and 4 bases from J, the junction kept 6 bases outside the gene matches. CDR1 is MNHNS and CDR2 is SASEGT in the germline V gene. The CDR3 has 14 amino acids.

The chain couples TRBV6-5 to TRBJ2-1; either TRBD1 or TRBD2 may fit D (5 bases each). Germline-derived CDR1 and CDR2 are MNHEY and SVGAGI. The V and J ends lost 3 bases and 2 bases respectively, with 14 bases between them. CDR3 length: 16 residues. CDR3 DNA: TGTGCCAGCAGTTATCTCTGGGGACGGGCCTACAATGAGCAGTTCTTC. It yields the protein CASSYLWGRAYNEQFF.

The chain has TRBV7-9 and TRBJ2-7; D is perhaps TRBD1 or TRBD2 (5 bases each). The length of the CDR3 is 14 residues. The V end was cut by 6 bases, the J end by 0 bases, with 12 bases between. Germline loops: CDR1 SEHNR, CDR2 FQNEAQ (reference sequence). CDR3 nucleotides: TGTGCCAGCAGTGAGGGACGGATCTCCTACGAGCAGTACTTC. This gives the protein CASSEGRISYEQYF. Full variable domain (rest looked up from reference TRBV7-9 and TRBJ2-7): DTGVSQNPRHKITKRGQNVTFRCDPISEHNRLYWYRQTLGQGPEFLTYFQNEAQLEKSRLLSDRFSAERPKGSFSTLEIQRTEQGDSAMYLCASSEGRISYEQYFGPGTRLTVT.

V gene TRBV30 combines with J gene TRBJ2-7, with D uncertain. The CDR3 extends over 13 amino acids. Trimming took 1 base from V and 2 from J, leaving 9 bases between them. Germline loops: CDR1 GTSNPN, CDR2 SVGIG (reference sequence). CDR3 in amino acids: CAWSGGAPYEQYF. In DNA, the CDR3 is TGTGCCTGGAGTGGAGGAGCCCCCTACGAGCAGTACTTC.

This chain connects TRBV27 to TRBJ1-1; no clear D. This CDR3 comprises 11 residues. V was trimmed by 6 bases and J by 2 bases, leaving 4 bases between them. Germline V gives CDR1 MNHEY, CDR2 SMNVEV (reference sequence). CDR3: CASRKNTEAFF. The CDR3 nucleotides read TGTGCCAGCAGAAAAAACACTGAAGCTTTCTTT.

This sequence joins TRBV2 and TRBJ2-7; unclear D gene. This CDR3 contains 14 residues. Germline CDR1 reads SNHLY; CDR2 reads FYNNEI. V shed 2 bases and J shed 2 bases, with 10 bases lying between them. The CDR3 spells CASSEYMSTYEQYF. Here the CDR3 DNA reads TGTGCCAGCAGTGAATATATGTCCACCTACGAGCAGTACTTC.

The V call is TRBV5-1, the J call TRBJ2-1; 11 bases map to TRBD2. Germline V CDR1 and CDR2: SGHRS, YFSETQ. CDR3 length: 15 amino acids. Germline trimming cut 2 bases from V and 4 bases from J; bases unmatched to any gene: 2. CDR3 in amino acids: CASSFSGGVYNEQFF. CDR3 nucleotide sequence: TGCGCCAGCAGCTTTAGCGGGGGGGTTTACAATGAGCAGTTCTTC.

In the case of this clone: Within the sample, other DNA sequences also encode this same CDR3. The V gene is TRBV5-6, the J gene TRBJ2-7; a possible D gene is TRBD1 (5 bases). The CDR3 runs to 11 residues. The V gene's germline CDR1 is SGHDT and CDR2 YYEEEE. V was trimmed by 4 bases and J by 4 bases, leaving 6 bases between them. CDR3 coding DNA: TGTGCCAGCAGCGACAGTTACGAGCAGTACTTC. Translation gives CASSDSYEQYF. The entire variable domain, with the rest obtained from reference TRBV5-6 and TRBJ2-7, is as follows: DAGVTQSPTHLIKTRGQQVTLRCSPKSGHDTVSWYQQALGQGPQFIFQYYEEEERQRGNFPDRFSGHQFPNYSSELNVNALLLGDSALYLCASSDSYEQYFGPGTRLTVT.

The chain links TRBV7-9 to TRBJ1-1; D is ambiguous. The CDR3 is 16 residues long. Germline V gene data show CDR1 as SEHNR and CDR2 as FQNEAQ (reference sequence). Trimming stripped 2 bases from V and 3 bases from J, with 16 bases between. DNA of the CDR3: TGTGCCAGCAGCTTACCTCCACATTCCGGGGACACTGAAGCTTTCTTT. This encodes CASSLPPHSGDTEAFF.

On this clone: Within the sample, other DNA sequences also encode this same CDR3. The chain carries TRBV27 and TRBJ2-1, with D hard to call. The germline V gene has CDR1 MNHEY and CDR2 SMNVEV (reference sequence). The germline V and J ends were trimmed by 2 bases and 7 bases, with 6 bases remaining between them. The CDR3 runs 12 residues. The CDR3 spells CASSLLGNEQFF. The CDR3 coding sequence is TGTGCCAGCAGTTTACTGGGGAATGAGCAGTTCTTC.

J is TRBJ1-2 and V is TRBV7-9; 8 bases are shared with TRBD1. Germline V gene data show CDR1 as SEHNR and CDR2 as FQNEAQ (reference sequence). Germline trimming cut 7 bases from V and 9 bases from J; bases unmatched to any gene: 10. This CDR3 is built from 13 residues. This chain's CDR3 is CASTSNTGGSYTF. The CDR3 nucleotides are TGTGCCAGCACCAGTAATACAGGGGGGAGCTACACCTTC.

The genes are TRBV7-9 and TRBJ2-7, with D possibly being TRBD1 or TRBD2 (7 bases each). The CDR3 sequence is 14 residues long. V lost 6 bases to trimming and J lost 1 base, with 13 bases between them. Germline CDR1 SEHNR, CDR2 FQNEAQ (reference sequence). CDR3 DNA sequence: TGTGCCAGCAGAACAGGGGAGGGGTCCTACGAGCAGTACTTC. As protein: CASRTGEGSYEQYF.

The chain carries TRBV27 and TRBJ2-7, with a possible D match to TRBD1 (8 bases). The CDR3 contains 16 residues. CDR1 and CDR2 (germline): MNHEY, SMNVEV (reference sequence). Trimming took 2 bases from V and 5 from J, leaving 19 bases between them. CDR3 sequence: CASSLMGGTGRHEQYF. In DNA form, the CDR3 reads TGTGCCAGCAGTTTAATGGGGGGGACAGGAAGACACGAGCAGTACTTC.

The rearrangement links TRBV28 to TRBJ2-7, with D possibly called TRBD1 or TRBD2 (5 bases each). The V end was cut by 3 bases, the J end by 2 bases, with 11 bases between. Germline V gene data show CDR1 as MDHEN and CDR2 as SYDVKM. The CDR3 covers 14 residues. The CDR3, as DNA: TGTGCCAGCAGTTTCCGGGGCCTCACCTACGAGCAGTACTTC. The encoded protein is CASSFRGLTYEQYF.

The rearrangement uses TRBV5-1 and TRBJ2-5; 11 bases align to TRBD1. Germline CDR1 is SGHRS and CDR2 is YFSETQ. CDR3 size: 15 residues. V lost 4 bases and J lost 4; bases outside the gene matches: 6. The CDR3 DNA reads as TGCGCCAGCAGCGAGGGACAGGGGGTAGGAGAGACCCAGTACTTC. Its protein is CASSEGQGVGETQYF.

This clone was seen a single time. The rearrangement links TRBV6-6 to TRBJ1-5; D unclear. This CDR3 region has 15 residues. V gave up 0 bases and J gave up 1 base, with 7 bases separating them. Per germline, CDR1 MNHNY and CDR2 SVGAGI (reference sequence). The CDR3 DNA reads TGTGCCAGCAGTTACTCGGAGGGAAGCAATCAGCCCCAGCATTTT. It encodes CASSYSEGSNQPQHF.

V gene TRBV6-5 combines with J gene TRBJ2-7; 7 bases agree with TRBD2. Trimming removed 0 bases from V and 5 bases from J; junction bases left unmatched: 4. From germline, CDR1 is MNHEY and CDR2 SVGAGI. The CDR3 is made up of 14 amino acids. The CDR3 nucleotides are TGTGCCAGCAGTTACTCGATTGGGGGGGACGAGCAGTACTTC. Residues: CASSYSIGGDEQYF.

The V call is TRBV9, the J call TRBJ1-1, with D possibly being TRBD1 (5 bases). V was cut by 2 bases and J by 4 bases, with 9 bases left in between. This CDR3 region has 13 residues. Germline lookup yields CDR1 SGDLS and CDR2 YYNGEE. The CDR3 protein is CASSVYGGTEAFF. Here the CDR3 DNA reads TGTGCCAGCAGCGTGTATGGGGGCACTGAAGCTTTCTTT.

Concerning this clone itself: The same CDR3 is also encoded by other DNA sequences in this sample. The rearrangement links TRBV5-1 to TRBJ2-7; no clear D gene. In germline, CDR1 is SGHRS, CDR2 YFSETQ. Trimming removed 0 bases at V and 4 bases at J, with 5 bases between. The CDR3 extends over 12 amino acids. CDR3: CASSLEGYEQYF. CDR3 coding DNA: TGCGCCAGCAGCTTGGAAGGGTACGAGCAGTACTTC.

On this clone: Other DNA sequences within the sample encode an identical CDR3. This chain uses TRBV13 with TRBJ2-7; D unresolved. Between the trimmed V and J ends, which lost 4 bases and 1 base, there was a span of 8 bases. There are 13 residues in the CDR3. The germline V gene has CDR1 PRHDT and CDR2 FYEKMQ (reference sequence). The CDR3 spells CASSSTGSYEQYF. The CDR3 DNA reads as TGTGCCAGCAGCTCCACGGGTTCCTACGAGCAGTACTTC.

The chain uses TRBV2 and TRBJ1-2; tentatively, D is TRBD1 (6 bases). Trimming removed 4 bases at V and 8 bases at J, with 26 bases between. The CDR3 consists of 17 residues. Germline V gene data show CDR1 as SNHLY and CDR2 as FYNNEI. The DNA of the CDR3 is TGTGCCAGCAGTGCGGGTCAGGGGATTAAGAGGGGAGAAGGCTACACCTTC. Residues: CASSAGQGIKRGEGYTF.

This clone was counted once. J is TRBJ2-1 and V is TRBV27; unclear D gene. The CDR3 is 16 residues long. V lost 3 bases, J lost 8 bases, and 20 bases lay in between. CDR1 is MNHEY, CDR2 SMNVEV, per germline (reference sequence). In DNA, the CDR3 is TGTGCCAGCAGTTTCATAAGGGTTTCGGGTGTCGATGAGCAGTTCTTC. This sequence encodes CASSFIRVSGVDEQFF.